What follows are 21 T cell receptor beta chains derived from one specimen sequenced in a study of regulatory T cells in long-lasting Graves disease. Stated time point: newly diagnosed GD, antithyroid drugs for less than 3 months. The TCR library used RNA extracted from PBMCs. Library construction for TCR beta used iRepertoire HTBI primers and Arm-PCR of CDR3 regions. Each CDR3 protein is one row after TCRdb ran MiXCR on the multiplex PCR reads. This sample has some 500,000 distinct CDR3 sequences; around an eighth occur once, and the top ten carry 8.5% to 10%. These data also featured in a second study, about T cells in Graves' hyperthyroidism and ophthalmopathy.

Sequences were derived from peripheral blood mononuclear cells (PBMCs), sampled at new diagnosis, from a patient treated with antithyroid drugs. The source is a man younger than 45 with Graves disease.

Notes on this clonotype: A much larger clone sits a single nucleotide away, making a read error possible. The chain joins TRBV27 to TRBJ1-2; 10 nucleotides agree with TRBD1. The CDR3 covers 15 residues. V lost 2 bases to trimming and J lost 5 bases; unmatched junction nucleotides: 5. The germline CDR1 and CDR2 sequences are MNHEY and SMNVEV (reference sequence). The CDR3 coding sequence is TGTGCCAGCAGTTTAAAAGGGACAGGGGCTTATGGCTACACCTTC. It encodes CASSLKGTGAYGYTF.

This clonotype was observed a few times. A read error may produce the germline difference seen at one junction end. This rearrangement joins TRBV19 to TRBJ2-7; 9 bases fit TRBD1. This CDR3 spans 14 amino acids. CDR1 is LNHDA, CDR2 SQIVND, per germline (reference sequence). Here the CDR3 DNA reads TGTGCCAGTAGTAGGGGACAGGGCTCCGACGAGCAGTACTTC. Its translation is CASSRGQGSDEQYF.

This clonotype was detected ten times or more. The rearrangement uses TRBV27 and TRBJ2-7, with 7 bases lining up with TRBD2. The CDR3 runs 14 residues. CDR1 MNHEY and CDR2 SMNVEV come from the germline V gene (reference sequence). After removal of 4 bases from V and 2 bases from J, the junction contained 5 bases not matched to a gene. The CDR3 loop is CASSSAGATYEQYF. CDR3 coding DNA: TGTGCCAGCAGTTCCGCGGGAGCCACCTACGAGCAGTACTTC.

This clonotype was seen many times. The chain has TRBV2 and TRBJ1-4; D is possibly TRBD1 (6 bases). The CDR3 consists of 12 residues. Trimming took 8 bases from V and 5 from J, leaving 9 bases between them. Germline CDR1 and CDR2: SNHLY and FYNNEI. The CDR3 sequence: CASSTGNEKLFF. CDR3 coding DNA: TGTGCCAGCTCAACAGGGAATGAAAAACTGTTTTTT. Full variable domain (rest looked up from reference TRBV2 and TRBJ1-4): EPEVTQTPSHQVTQMGQEVILRCVPISNHLYFYWYRQILGQKVEFLVSFYNNEISEKSEIFDDQFSVERPDGSNFTLKIRSTKLEDSAMYFCASSTGNEKLFFGSGTQLSVL.

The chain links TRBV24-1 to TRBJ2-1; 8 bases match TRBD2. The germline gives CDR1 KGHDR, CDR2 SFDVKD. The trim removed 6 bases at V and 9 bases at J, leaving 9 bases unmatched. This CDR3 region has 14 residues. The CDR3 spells CATSSGSSYAEQFF. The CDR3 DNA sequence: TGTGCCACCAGTAGCGGGAGCTCCTACGCTGAGCAGTTCTTC.

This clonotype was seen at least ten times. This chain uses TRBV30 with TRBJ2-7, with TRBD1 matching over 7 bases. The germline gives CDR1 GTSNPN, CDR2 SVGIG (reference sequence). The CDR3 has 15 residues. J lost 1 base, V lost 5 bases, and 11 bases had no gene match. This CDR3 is CAWHIEGTESYEQYF. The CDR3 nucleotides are TGTGCCTGGCATATAGAAGGGACAGAATCCTACGAGCAGTACTTC.

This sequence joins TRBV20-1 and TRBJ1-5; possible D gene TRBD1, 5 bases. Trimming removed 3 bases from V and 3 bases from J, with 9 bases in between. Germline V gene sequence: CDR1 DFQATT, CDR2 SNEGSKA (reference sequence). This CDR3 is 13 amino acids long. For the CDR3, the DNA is TGCAGTGCTAGGGACATTGCCAATCAGCCCCAGCATTTT. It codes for CSARDIANQPQHF.

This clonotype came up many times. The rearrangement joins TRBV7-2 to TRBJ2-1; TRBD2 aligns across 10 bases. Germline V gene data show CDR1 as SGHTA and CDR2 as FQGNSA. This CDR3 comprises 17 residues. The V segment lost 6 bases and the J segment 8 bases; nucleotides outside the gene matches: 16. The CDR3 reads CASSPPPPSGRVDEQFF. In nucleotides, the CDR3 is TGTGCCAGCAGTCCTCCACCGCCTAGCGGGAGAGTGGATGAGCAGTTCTTC.

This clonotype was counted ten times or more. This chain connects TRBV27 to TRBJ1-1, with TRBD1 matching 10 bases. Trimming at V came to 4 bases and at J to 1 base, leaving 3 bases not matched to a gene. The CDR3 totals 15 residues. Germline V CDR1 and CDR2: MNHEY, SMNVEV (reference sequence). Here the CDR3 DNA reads TGTGCCAGCAGTTCCTGGGACAGGGGGAACACTGAAGCTTTCTTT. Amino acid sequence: CASSSWDRGNTEAFF.

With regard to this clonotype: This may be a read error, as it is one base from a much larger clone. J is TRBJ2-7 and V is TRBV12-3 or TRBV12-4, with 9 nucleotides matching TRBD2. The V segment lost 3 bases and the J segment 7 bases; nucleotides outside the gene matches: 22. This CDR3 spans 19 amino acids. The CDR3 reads CASSFRLAVIRSSYNEQYF. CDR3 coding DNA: TGTGCCAGCAGTTTTAGACTAGCGGTAATCCGAAGCTCCTACAATGAGCAGTACTTC.

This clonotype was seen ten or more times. DNA of the CDR3: TGTGCTAGTGGTTTGGTCGGGAACGAGCAGTACTTC. Its translation: CASGLVGNEQYF. The chain has TRBV12-5 and TRBJ2-7; tentatively, D is TRBD2 (5 bases). The V and J ends lost 0 bases and 5 bases respectively, with 5 bases between them. Germline V gene lookup returns CDR1 LGHNT and CDR2 FRNRAP. The CDR3 spans 12 residues.

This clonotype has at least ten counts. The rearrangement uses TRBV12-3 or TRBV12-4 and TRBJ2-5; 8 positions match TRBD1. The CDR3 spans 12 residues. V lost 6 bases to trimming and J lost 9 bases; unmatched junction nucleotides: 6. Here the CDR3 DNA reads TGTGCCAGCAGCCCGACAGGGGTGGCCCAGTACTTC. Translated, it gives CASSPTGVAQYF.

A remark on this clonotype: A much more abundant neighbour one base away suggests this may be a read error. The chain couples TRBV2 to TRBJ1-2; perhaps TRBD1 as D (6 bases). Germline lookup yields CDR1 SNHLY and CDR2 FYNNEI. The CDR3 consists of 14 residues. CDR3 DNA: TGTGCCAGCAGGGGAACGGACAGTACCCATGGCTTCACCTTC. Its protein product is CASRGTDSTHGFTF.

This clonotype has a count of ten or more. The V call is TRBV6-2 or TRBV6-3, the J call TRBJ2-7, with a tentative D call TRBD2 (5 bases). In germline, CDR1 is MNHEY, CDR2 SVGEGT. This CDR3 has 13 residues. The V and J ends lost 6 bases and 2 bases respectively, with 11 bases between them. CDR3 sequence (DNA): TGTGCCAGCAGCCCCGGGGTAACCTACGAGCAGTACTTC. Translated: CASSPGVTYEQYF.

CDR3 sequence (DNA): TGTGCCAGCAGCCGCGGCCAAACGGAGACCCAGTACTTC. Amino acid sequence: CASSRGQTETQYF. J is TRBJ2-5 and V is TRBV7-3, with D unresolved. This CDR3 spans 13 amino acids. CDR1 is SGHTA, CDR2 FQGTGA, per germline. Trimming left V 5 bases short and J 5 bases short, with 12 bases between. The entire variable domain, with the rest obtained from reference TRBV7-3 and TRBJ2-5, is as follows: GAGVSQTPSNKVTEKGKYVELRCDPISGHTALYWYRQSLGQGPEFLIYFQGTGAADDSGLPNDRFFAVRPEGSVSTLKIQRTERGDSAVYLCASSRGQTETQYFGPGTRLLVL.

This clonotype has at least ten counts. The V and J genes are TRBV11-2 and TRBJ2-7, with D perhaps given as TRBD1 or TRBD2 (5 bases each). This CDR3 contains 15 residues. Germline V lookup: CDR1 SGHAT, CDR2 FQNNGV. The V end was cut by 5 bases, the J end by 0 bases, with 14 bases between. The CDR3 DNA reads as TGTGCCAGCAGCCGGGGCTACCTACGCTCCTACGAGCAGTACTTC. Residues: CASSRGYLRSYEQYF.

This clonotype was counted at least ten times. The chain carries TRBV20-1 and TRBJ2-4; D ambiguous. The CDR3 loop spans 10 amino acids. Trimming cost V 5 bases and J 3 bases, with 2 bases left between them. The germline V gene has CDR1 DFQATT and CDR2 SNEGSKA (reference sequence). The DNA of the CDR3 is TGCAGTGCTGACAAAAACATTCAGTACTTC. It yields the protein CSADKNIQYF.

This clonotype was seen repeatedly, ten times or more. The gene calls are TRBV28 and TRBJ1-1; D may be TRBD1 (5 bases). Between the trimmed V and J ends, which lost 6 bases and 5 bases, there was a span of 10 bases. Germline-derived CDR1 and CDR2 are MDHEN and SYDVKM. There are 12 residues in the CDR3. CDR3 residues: CASREGWTEAFF. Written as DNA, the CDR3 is TGTGCCAGCAGAGAGGGGTGGACTGAAGCTTTCTTT.

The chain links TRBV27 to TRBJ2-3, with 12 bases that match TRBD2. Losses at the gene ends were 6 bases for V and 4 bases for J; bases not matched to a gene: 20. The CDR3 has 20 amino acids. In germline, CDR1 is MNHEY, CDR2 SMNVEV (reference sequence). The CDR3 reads CASRFSGLAGQVTPPDTQYF. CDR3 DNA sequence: TGTGCCAGCAGATTTTCGGGACTAGCGGGCCAAGTCACCCCCCCAGATACGCAGTATTTT.

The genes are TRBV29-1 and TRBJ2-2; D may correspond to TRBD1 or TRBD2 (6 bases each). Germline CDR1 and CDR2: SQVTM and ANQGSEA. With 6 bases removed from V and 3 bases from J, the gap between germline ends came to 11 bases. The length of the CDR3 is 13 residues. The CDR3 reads CSVEGGYTGELFF. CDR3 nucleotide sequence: TGCAGCGTGGAGGGGGGATACACCGGGGAGCTGTTTTTT.

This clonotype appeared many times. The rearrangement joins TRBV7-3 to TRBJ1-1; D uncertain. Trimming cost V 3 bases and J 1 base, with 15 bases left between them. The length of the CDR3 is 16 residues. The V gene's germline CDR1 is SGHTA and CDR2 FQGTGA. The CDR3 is CASSFLRGIGNTEAFF. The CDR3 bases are TGTGCCAGCAGCTTCCTCCGGGGAATAGGGAACACTGAAGCTTTCTTT.